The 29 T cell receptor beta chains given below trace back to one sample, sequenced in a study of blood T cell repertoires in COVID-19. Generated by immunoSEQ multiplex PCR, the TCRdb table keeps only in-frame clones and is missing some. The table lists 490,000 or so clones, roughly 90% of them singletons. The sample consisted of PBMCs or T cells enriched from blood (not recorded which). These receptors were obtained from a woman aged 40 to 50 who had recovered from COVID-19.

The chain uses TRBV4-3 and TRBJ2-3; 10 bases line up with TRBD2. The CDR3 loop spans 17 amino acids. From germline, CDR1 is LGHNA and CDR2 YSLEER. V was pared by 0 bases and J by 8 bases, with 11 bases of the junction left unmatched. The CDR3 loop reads CASSQDWASGRPSTQYF. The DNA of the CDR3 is TGCGCCAGCAGCCAAGATTGGGCTAGCGGGAGACCTAGTACGCAGTATTTT.

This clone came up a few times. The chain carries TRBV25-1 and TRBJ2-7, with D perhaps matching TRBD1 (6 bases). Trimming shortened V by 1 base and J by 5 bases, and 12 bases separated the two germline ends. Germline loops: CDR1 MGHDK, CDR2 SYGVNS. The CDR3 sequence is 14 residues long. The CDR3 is CASSESAGDDEQYF. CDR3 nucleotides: TGTGCCAGCAGTGAATCGGCAGGGGACGACGAGCAGTACTTC.

The CDR3 nucleotides read TGTGCCAGCAGATGGAGTTTAGAACAAGAGACCCAGTACTTC. Protein product: CASRWSLEQETQYF. The V and J genes are TRBV6-5 and TRBJ2-5; D gene ambiguous. V lost 6 bases to trimming and J lost 2 bases, with 13 bases between them. Germline V gives CDR1 MNHEY, CDR2 SVGAGI. The CDR3 covers 14 residues.

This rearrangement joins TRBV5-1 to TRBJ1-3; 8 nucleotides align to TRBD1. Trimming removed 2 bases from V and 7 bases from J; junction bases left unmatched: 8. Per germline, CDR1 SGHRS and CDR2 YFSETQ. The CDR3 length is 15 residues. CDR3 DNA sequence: TGCGCCAGCAGCTTATCAGGACAGGGAAGGAACACCATATATTTT. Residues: CASSLSGQGRNTIYF. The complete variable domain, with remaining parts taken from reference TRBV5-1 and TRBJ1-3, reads KAGVTQTPRYLIKTRGQQVTLSCSPISGHRSVSWYQQTPGQGLQFLFEYFSETQRNKGNFPGRFSGRQFSNSRSEMNVSTLELGDSALYLCASSLSGQGRNTIYFGEGSWLTVV.

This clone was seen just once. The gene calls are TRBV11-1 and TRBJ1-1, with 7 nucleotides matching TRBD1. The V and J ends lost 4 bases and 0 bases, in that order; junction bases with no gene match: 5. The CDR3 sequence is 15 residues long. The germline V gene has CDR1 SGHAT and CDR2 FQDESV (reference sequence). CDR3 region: CASSWEQGMNTEAFF. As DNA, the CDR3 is TGTGCCAGCAGCTGGGAACAGGGGATGAACACTGAAGCTTTCTTT. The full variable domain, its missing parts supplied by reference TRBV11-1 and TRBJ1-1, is EAEVAQSPRYKITEKSQAVAFWCDPISGHATLYWYRQILGQGPELLVQFQDESVVDDSQLPKDRFSAERLKGVDSTLKIQPAELGDSAMYLCASSWEQGMNTEAFFGQGTRLTVV.

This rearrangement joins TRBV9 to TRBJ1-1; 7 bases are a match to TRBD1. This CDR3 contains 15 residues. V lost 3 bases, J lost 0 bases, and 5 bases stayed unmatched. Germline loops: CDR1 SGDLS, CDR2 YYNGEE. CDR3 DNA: TGTGCCAGCAGCGGACAGACAGGGCTGAACACTGAAGCTTTCTTT. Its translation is CASSGQTGLNTEAFF.

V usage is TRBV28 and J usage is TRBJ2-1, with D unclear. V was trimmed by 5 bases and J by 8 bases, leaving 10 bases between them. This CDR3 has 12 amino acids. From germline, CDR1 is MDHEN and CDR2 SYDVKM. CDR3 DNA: TGTGCCAGCAGTCCTGGCCCCTATGAGCAGTTCTTC. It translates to CASSPGPYEQFF. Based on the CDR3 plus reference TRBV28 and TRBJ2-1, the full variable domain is DVKVTQSSRYLVKRTGEKVFLECVQDMDHENMFWYRQDPGLGLRLIYFSYDVKMKEKGDIPEGYSVSREKKERFSLILESASTNQTSMYLCASSPGPYEQFFGPGTRLTVL.

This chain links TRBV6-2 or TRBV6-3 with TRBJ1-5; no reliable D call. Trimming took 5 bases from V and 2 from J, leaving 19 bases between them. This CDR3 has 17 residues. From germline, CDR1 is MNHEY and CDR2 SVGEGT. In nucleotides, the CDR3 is TGTGCCAGCAGTAACCCCGGTGTGATAAGTGGCAATCAGCCCCAGCATTTT. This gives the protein CASSNPGVISGNQPQHF.

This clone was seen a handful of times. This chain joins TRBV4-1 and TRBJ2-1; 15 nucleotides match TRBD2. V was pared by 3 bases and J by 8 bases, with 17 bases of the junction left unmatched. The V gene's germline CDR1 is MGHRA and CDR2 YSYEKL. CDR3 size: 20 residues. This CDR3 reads CASSHIGLAGGPSKLDEQFF. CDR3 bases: TGCGCCAGCAGCCACATAGGACTAGCGGGAGGGCCTAGTAAGTTGGATGAGCAGTTCTTC.

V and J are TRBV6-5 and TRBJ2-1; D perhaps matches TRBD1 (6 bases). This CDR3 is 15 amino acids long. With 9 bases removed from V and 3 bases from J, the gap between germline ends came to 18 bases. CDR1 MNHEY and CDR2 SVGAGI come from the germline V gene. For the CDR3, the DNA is TGTGCCAGTAGACTCGGACAGTCAGTCTACAATGAGCAGTTCTTC. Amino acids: CASRLGQSVYNEQFF.

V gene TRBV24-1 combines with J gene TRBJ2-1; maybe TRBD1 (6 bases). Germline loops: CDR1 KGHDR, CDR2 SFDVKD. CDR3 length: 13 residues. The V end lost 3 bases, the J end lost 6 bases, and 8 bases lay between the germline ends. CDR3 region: CATSDGQLNEQFF. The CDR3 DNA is TGTGCCACCAGTGATGGACAGCTCAATGAGCAGTTCTTC.

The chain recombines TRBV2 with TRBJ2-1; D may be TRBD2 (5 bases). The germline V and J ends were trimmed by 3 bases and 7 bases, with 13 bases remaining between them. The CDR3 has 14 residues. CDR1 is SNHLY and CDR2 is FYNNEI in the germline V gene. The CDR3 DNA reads TGTGCCAGCAGTGAGGGCTGGACGGGAAATGAGCAGTTCTTC. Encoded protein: CASSEGWTGNEQFF.

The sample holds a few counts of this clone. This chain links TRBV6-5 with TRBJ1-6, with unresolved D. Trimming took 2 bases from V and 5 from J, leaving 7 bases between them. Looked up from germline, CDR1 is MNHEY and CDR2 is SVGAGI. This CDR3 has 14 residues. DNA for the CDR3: TGTGCCAGCAGTTACGACGGGGATAATTCACCCCTCCACTTT. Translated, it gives CASSYDGDNSPLHF.

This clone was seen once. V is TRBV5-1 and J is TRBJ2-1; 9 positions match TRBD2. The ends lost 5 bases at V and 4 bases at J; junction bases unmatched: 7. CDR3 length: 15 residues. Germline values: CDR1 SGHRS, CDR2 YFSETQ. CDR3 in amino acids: CASRSRTSEYNEQFF. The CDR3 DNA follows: TGCGCCAGCAGGTCCAGGACTAGCGAGTACAATGAGCAGTTCTTC.

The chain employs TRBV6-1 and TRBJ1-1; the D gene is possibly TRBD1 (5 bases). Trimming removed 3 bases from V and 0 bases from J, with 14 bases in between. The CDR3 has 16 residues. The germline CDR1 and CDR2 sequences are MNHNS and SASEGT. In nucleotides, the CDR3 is TGTGCCAGCAGTGATACGCCGGGACTTATGAACACTGAAGCTTTCTTT. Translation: CASSDTPGLMNTEAFF.

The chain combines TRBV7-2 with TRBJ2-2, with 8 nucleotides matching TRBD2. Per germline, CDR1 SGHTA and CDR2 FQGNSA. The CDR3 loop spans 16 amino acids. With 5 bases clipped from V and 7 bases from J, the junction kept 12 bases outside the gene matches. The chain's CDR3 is CASSPRTSLDFGELFF. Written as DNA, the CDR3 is TGTGCCAGCAGCCCGAGGACTAGCCTAGACTTCGGGGAGCTGTTTTTT.

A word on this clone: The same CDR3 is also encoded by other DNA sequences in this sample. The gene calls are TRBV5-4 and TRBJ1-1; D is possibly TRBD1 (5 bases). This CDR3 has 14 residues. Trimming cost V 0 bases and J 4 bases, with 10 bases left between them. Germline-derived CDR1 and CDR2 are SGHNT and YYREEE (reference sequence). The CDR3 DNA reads TGTGCCAGCAGCTTGGCCGGGGGACGCACTGAAGCTTTCTTT. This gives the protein CASSLAGGRTEAFF.

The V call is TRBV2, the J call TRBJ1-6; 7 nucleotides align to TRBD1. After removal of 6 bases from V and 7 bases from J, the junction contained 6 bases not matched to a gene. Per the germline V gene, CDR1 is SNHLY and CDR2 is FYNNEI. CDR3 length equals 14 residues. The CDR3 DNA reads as TGTGCCAGCAGGGGACAGTGGGTCAATTCACCCCTCCACTTT. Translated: CASRGQWVNSPLHF.

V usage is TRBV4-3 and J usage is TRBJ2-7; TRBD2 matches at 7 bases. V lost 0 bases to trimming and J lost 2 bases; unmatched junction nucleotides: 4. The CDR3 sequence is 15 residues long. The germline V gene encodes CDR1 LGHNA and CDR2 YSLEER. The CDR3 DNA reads TGCGCCAGCAGCCAAGATTGGGGGGGGGCCTACGAGCAGTACTTC. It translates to CASSQDWGGAYEQYF.

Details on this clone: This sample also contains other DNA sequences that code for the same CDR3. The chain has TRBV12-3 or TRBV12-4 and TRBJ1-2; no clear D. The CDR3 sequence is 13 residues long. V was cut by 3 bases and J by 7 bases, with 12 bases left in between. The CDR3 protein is CASSFGGAGGYTF. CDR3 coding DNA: TGTGCCAGCAGTTTCGGAGGTGCTGGTGGCTACACCTTC.

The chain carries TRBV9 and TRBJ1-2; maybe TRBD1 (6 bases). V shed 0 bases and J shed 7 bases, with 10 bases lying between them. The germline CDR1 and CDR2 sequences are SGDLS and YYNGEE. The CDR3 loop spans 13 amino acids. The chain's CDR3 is CASSVGQGSGYTF. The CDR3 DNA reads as TGTGCCAGCAGCGTAGGGCAGGGGAGTGGCTACACCTTC.

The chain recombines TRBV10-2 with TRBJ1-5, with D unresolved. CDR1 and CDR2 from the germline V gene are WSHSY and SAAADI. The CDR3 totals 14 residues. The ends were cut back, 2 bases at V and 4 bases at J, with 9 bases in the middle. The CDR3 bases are TGCGCCAGCAGTGAGACGGGTAGAAATCAGCCCCAGCATTTT. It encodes CASSETGRNQPQHF.

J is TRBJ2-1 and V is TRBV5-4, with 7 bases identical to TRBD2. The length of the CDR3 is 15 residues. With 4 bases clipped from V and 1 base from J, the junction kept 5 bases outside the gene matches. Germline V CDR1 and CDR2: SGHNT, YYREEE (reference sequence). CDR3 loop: CASSVGLSSYNEQFF. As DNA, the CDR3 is TGTGCCAGCAGCGTGGGACTATCTTCCTACAATGAGCAGTTCTTC.

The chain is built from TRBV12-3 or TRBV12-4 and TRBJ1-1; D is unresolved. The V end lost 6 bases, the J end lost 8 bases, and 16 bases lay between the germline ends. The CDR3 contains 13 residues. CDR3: CASSGQPQREAFF. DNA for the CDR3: TGTGCCAGCAGCGGCCAGCCACAGAGAGAAGCTTTCTTT.

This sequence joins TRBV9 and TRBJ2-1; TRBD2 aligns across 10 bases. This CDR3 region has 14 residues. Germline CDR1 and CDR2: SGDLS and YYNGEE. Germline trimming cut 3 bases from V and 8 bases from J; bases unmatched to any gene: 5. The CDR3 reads CASSASGSYDEQFF. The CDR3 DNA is TGTGCCAGCAGCGCTAGCGGGAGTTACGATGAGCAGTTCTTC.

The CDR3 region is CASSPPGQGSDYGYTF. CDR3 coding DNA: TGTGCCAGCAGCCCACCGGGACAGGGATCGGACTATGGCTACACCTTC. This sequence joins TRBV11-3 and TRBJ1-2; 9 positions agree with TRBD1. Germline V gene sequence: CDR1 SGHNT, CDR2 YENEEA. V gave up 5 bases and J gave up 3 bases; unmatched junction bases: 10. The CDR3 covers 16 residues.

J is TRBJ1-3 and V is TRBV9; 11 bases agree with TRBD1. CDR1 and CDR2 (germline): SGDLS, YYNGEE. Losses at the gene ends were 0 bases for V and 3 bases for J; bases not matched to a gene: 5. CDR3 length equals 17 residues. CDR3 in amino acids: CASSVGGQGAVGNTIYF. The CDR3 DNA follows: TGTGCCAGCAGCGTAGGAGGACAGGGGGCGGTTGGAAACACCATATATTTT.

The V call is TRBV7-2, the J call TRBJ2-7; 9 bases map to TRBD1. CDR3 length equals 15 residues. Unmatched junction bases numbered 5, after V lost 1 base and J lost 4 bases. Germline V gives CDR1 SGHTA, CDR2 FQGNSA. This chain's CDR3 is CASSLVGTGRYEQYF. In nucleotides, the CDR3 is TGTGCCAGCAGCTTAGTCGGGACAGGGAGATACGAGCAGTACTTC.

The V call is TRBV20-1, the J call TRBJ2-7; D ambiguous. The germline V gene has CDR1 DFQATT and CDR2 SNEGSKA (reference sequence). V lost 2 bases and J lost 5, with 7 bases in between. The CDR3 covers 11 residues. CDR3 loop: CSARTQDEQYF. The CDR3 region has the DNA TGCAGTGCTAGAACTCAGGACGAGCAGTACTTC.